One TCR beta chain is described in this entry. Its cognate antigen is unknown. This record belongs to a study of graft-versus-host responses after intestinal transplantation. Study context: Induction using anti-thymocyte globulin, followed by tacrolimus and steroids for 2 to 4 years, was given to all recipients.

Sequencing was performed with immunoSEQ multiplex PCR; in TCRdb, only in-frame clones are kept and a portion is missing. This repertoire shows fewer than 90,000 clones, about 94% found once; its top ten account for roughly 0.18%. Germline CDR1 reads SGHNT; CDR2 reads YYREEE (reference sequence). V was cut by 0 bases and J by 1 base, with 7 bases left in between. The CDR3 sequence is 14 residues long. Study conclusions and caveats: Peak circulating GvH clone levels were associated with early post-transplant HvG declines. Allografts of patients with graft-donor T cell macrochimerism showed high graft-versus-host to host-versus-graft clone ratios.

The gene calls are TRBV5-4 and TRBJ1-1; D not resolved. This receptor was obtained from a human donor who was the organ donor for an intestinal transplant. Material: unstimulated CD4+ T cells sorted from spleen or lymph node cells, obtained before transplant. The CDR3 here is CASSLDSWNTEAFF. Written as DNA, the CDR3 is TGTGCCAGCAGCTTGGACAGCTGGAACACTGAAGCTTTCTTT.